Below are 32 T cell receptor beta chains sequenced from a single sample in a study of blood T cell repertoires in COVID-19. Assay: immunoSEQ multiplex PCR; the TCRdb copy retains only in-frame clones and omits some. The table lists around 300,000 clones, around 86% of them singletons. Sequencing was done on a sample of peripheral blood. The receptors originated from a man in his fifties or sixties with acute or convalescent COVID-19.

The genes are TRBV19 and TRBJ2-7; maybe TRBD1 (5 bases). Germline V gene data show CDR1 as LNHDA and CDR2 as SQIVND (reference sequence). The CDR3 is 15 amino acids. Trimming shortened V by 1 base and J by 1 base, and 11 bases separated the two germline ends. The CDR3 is CASSIVARTSYEQYF. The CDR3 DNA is TGTGCCAGTAGTATAGTGGCAAGGACATCCTACGAGCAGTACTTC.

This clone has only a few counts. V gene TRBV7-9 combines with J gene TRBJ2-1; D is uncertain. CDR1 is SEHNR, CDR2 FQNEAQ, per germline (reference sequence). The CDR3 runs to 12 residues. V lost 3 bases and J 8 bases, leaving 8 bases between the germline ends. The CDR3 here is CASSFTYDEQFF. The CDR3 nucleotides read TGTGCCAGCAGCTTTACCTATGATGAGCAGTTCTTC. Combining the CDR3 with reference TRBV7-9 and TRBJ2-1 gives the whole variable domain DTGVSQNPRHKITKRGQNVTFRCDPISEHNRLYWYRQTLGQGPEFLTYFQNEAQLEKSRLLSDRFSAERPKGSFSTLEIQRTEQGDSAMYLCASSFTYDEQFFGPGTRLTVL.

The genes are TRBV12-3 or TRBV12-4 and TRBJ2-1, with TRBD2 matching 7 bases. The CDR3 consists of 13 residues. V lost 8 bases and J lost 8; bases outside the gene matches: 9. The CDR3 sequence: CASLAGVGHEQFF. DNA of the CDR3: TGTGCCAGCCTGGCGGGGGTTGGTCATGAGCAGTTCTTC.

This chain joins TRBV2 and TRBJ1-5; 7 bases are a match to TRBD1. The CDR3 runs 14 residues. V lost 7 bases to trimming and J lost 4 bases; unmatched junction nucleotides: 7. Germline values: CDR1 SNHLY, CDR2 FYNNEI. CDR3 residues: CASNGRGENQPQHF. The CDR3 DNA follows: TGTGCCAGCAACGGCAGGGGGGAGAATCAGCCCCAGCATTTT.

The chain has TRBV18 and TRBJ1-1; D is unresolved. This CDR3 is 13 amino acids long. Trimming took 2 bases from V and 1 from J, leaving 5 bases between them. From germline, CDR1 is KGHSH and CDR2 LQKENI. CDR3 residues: CASSPMRNTEAFF. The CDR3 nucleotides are TGTGCCAGCTCACCAATGAGGAACACTGAAGCTTTCTTT.

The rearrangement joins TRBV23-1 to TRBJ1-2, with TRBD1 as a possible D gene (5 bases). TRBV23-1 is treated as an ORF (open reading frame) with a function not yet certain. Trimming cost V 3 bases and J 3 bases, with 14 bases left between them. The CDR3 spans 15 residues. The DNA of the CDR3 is TGCGCCAGCAGTCACAAACAGACAGACGACTATGGCTACACCTTC. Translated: CASSHKQTDDYGYTF.

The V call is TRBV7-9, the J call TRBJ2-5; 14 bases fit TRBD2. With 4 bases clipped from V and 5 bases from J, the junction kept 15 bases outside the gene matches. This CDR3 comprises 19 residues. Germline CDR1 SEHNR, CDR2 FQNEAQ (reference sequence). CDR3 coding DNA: TGTGCCAGCAGCTCGCCGACTAGCGGGGGGGCCGAGGGTGAGGAGACCCAGTACTTC. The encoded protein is CASSSPTSGGAEGEETQYF. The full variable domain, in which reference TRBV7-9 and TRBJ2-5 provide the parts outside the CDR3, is DTGVSQNPRHKITKRGQNVTFRCDPISEHNRLYWYRQTLGQGPEFLTYFQNEAQLEKSRLLSDRFSAERPKGSFSTLEIQRTEQGDSAMYLCASSSPTSGGAEGEETQYFGPGTRLLVL.

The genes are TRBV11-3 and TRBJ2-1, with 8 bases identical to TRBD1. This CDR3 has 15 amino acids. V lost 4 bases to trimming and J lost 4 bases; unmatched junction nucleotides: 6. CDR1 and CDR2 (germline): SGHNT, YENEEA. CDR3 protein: CASSSTGEGYNEQFF. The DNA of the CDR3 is TGTGCCAGCAGCTCGACAGGGGAAGGGTACAATGAGCAGTTCTTC.

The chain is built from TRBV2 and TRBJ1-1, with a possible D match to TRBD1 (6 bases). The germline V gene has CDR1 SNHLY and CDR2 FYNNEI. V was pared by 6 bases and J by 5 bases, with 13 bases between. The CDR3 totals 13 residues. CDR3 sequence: CASRRGGATEAFF. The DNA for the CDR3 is TGTGCCAGCAGGAGGGGGGGGGCAACTGAAGCTTTCTTT.

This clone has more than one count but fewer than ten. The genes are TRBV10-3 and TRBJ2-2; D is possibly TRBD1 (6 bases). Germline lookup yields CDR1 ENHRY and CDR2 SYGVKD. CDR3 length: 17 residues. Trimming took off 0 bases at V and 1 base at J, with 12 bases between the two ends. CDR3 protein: CAISESVGTKNTGELFF. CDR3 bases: TGTGCCATCAGTGAGTCGGTCGGGACAAAGAACACCGGGGAGCTGTTTTTT.

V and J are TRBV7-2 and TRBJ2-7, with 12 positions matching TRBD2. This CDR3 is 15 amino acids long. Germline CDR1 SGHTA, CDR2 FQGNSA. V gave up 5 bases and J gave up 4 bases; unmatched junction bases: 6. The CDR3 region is CASSPPTSGGYEQYF. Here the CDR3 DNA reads TGTGCCAGCAGCCCTCCGACTAGCGGGGGTTACGAGCAGTACTTC.

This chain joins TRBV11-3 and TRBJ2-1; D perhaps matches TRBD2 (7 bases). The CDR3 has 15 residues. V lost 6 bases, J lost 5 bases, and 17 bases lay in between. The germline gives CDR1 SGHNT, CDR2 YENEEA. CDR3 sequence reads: CASSYNREGNNEQFF. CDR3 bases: TGTGCCAGCAGTTATAACAGGGAGGGGAACAATGAGCAGTTCTTC.

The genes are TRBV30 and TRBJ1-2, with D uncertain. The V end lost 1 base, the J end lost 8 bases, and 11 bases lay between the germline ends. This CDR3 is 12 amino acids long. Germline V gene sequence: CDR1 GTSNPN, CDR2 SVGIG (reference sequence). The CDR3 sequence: CAWSDSFGGYTF. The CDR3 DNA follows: TGTGCCTGGAGTGATAGCTTCGGGGGCTACACCTTC.

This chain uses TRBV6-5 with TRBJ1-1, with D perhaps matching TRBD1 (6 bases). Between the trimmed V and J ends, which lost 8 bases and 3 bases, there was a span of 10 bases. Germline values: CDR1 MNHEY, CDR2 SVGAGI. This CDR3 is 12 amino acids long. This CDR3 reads CASHRDYTEAFF. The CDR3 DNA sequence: TGTGCCAGCCACAGGGATTACACTGAAGCTTTCTTT.

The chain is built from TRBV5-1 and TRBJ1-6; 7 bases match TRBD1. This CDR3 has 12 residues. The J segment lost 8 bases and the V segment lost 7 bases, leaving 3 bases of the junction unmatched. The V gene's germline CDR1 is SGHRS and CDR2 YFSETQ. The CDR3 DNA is TGCGCCAGCGGCACAGGGGATTCACCCCTCCACTTT. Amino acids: CASGTGDSPLHF.

For the CDR3, the DNA is TGTGCCAGCAGCCAAGAAGAAGTCAGATCGAACACCGGGGAGCTGTTTTTT. This sequence encodes CASSQEEVRSNTGELFF. This chain connects TRBV3-1 (or the pseudogene TRBV3-2) to TRBJ2-2; D ambiguous. Germline CDR1 LGHDT, CDR2 YNNKEL (reference sequence). V lost 0 bases, J lost 0 bases, and 11 bases lay in between. The CDR3 has 17 amino acids.

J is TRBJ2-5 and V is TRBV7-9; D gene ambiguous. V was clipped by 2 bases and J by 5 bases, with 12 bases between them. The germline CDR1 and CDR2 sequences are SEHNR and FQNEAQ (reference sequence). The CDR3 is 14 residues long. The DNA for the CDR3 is TGTGCCAGCAGCTTAAGCGTAGGCTATGAGACCCAGTACTTC. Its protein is CASSLSVGYETQYF.

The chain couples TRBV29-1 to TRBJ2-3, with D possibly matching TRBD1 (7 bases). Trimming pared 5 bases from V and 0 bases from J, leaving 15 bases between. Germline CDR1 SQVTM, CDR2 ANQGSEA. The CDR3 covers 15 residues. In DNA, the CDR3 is TGCAGCGTTAGAGGGGGGACAGCTAGCACAGATACGCAGTATTTT. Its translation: CSVRGGTASTDTQYF.

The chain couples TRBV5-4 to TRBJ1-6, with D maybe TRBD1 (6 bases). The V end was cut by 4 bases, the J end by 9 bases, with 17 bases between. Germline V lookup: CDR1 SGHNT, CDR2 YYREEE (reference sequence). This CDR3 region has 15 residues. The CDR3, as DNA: TGTGCCAGCAGCACCTTGACAGGTGCTACTTCACCCCTCCACTTT. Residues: CASSTLTGATSPLHF.

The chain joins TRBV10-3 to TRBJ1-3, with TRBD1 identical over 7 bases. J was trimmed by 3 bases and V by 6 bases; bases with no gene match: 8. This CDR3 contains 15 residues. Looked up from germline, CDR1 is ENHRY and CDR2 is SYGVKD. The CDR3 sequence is CAIRPQGVRGNTIYF. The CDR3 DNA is TGTGCCATCAGACCCCAGGGGGTCCGTGGAAACACCATATATTTT.

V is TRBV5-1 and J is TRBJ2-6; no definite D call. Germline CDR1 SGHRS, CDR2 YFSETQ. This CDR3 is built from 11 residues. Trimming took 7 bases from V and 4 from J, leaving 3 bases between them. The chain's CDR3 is CASSGANVLTF. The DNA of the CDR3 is TGCGCCAGCTCGGGGGCCAACGTCCTGACTTTC.

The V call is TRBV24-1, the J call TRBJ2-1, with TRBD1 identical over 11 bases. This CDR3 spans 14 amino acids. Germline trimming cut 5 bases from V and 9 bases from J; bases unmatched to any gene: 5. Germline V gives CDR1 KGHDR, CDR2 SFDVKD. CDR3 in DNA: TGTGCCACCAGTGCGGGACAGGGGGTGTCTGAGCAGTTCTTC. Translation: CATSAGQGVSEQFF.

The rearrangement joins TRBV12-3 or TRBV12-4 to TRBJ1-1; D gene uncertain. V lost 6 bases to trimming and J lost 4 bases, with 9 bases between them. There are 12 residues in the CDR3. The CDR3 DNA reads TGTGCCAGCAGCGGGTCTCTCACTGAAGCTTTCTTT. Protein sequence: CASSGSLTEAFF.

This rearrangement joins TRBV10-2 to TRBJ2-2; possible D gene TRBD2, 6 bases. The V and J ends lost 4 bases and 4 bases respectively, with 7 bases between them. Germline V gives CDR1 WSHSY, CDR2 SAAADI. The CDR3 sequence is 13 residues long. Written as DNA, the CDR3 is TGCGCCAGCAGTGGGAGGGGCACCGGGGAGCTGTTTTTT. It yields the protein CASSGRGTGELFF.

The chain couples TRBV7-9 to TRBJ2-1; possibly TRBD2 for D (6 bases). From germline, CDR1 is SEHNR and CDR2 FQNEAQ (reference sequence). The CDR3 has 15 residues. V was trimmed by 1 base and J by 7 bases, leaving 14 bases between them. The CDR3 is CASSLDGTGANEQFF. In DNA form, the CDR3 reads TGTGCCAGCAGCTTAGATGGGACTGGAGCTAATGAGCAGTTCTTC.

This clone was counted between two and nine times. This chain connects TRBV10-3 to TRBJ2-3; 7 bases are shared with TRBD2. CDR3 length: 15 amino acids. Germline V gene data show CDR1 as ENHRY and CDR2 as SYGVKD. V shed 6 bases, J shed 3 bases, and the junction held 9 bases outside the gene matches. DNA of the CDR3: TGTGCCATCAGGACGCAGAGCGGGGAAACAGATACGCAGTATTTT. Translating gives CAIRTQSGETDTQYF.

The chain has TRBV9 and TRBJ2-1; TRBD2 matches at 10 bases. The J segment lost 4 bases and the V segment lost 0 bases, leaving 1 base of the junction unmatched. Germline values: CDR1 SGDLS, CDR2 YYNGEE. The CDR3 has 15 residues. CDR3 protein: CASSVVAGGYNEQFF. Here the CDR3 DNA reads TGTGCCAGCAGCGTAGTAGCGGGGGGTTACAATGAGCAGTTCTTC.

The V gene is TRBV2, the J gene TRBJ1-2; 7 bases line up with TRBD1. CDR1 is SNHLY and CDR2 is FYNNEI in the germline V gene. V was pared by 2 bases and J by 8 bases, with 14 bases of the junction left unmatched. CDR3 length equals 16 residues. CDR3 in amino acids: CASSEYGDSWLEGYTF. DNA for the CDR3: TGTGCCAGCAGTGAATACGGGGACAGCTGGTTGGAAGGCTACACCTTC.

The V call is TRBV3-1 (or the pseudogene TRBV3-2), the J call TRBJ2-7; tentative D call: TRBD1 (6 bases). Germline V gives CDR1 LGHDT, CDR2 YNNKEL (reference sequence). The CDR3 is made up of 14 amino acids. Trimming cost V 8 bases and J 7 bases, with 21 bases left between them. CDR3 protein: CASESGEPFHEQYF. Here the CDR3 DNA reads TGTGCCAGCGAGTCAGGGGAACCTTTTCATGAGCAGTACTTC.

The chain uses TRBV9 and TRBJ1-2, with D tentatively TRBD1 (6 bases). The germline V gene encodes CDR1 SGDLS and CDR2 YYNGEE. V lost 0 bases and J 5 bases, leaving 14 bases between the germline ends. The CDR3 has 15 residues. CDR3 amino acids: CASSVATGQRYGYTF. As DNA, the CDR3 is TGTGCCAGCAGCGTAGCTACAGGACAGAGGTATGGCTACACCTTC.

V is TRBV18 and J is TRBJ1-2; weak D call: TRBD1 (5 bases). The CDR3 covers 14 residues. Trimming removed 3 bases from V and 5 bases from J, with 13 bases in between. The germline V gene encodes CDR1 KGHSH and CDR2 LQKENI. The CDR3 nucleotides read TGTGCCAGCTCACCGGGGCCCGGGGGTTATGGCTACACCTTC. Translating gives CASSPGPGGYGYTF.

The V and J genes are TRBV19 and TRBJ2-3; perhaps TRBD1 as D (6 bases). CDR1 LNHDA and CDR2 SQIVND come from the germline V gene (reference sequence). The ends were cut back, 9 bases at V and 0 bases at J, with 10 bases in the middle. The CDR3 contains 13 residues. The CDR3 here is CASRTASTDTQYF. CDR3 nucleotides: TGTGCCAGCCGGACAGCCAGCACAGATACGCAGTATTTT. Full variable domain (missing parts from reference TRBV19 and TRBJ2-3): DGGITQSPKYLFRKEGQNVTLSCEQNLNHDAMYWYRQDPGQGLRLIYYSQIVNDFQKGDIAEGYSVSREKKESFPLTVTSAQKNPTAFYLCASRTASTDTQYFGPGTRLTVL.